These T cell receptor beta chains were read from a single sample in a study of blood T cell repertoires in COVID-19. Generated by immunoSEQ multiplex PCR, the TCRdb table keeps only in-frame clones and is missing some. Here the sample spans some 320,000 clones, approximately 89% being singletons. The sample taken for sequencing was peripheral blood. The receptor source for this set is a woman in her twenties or thirties with COVID-19, enrolled during active disease. CDR3s include the opening cysteine and the closing phenylalanine or tryptophan. The order of the fields is J gene, V gene, clone size, D gene, CDR3 protein, CDR3 DNA. D genes are given only for firm matches. Expanded clones get a size class; other rows say once, few or many, or leave the size out.

J gene: TRBJ1-2; V gene: TRBV2; clone size: once; D gene: NA; CDR3 protein: CALQGTNYGYTF; CDR3 DNA: TGTGCCTTGCAGGGTACTAACTATGGCTACACCTTC
J gene: TRBJ1-5; V gene: TRBV28; clone size: NA; D gene: NA; CDR3 protein: CASSLAAVYQPQHF; CDR3 DNA: TGTGCCAGCAGTTTAGCCGCAGTTTATCAGCCCCAGCATTTT
J gene: TRBJ2-2; V gene: TRBV6-4; clone size: NA; D gene: TRBD1; CDR3 protein: CASSPGQSEAGELFF; CDR3 DNA: TGTGCCAGCAGCCCGGGACAGTCGGAAGCCGGGGAGCTGTTTTTT
J gene: TRBJ2-5; V gene: TRBV4-1; clone size: NA; D gene: TRBD2; CDR3 protein: CASSLVLGGGETQYF; CDR3 DNA: TGCGCCAGCAGCCTTGTCCTAGGCGGGGGAGAGACCCAGTACTTC
J gene: TRBJ2-7; V gene: TRBV18; clone size: NA; D gene: NA; CDR3 protein: CASSSPVGYEQYF; CDR3 DNA: TGTGCCAGCTCTTCCCCGGTCGGCTACGAGCAGTACTTC
J gene: TRBJ1-2; V gene: TRBV30; clone size: NA; D gene: NA; CDR3 protein: CAWSVGQPFYTF; CDR3 DNA: TGTGCCTGGAGTGTAGGACAGCCTTTCTACACCTTC
J gene: TRBJ2-3; V gene: TRBV5-1; clone size: few; D gene: NA; CDR3 protein: CASSFETASTDTQYF; CDR3 DNA: TGCGCCAGCAGCTTCGAGACAGCTAGCACAGATACGCAGTATTTT
J gene: TRBJ2-1; V gene: TRBV6-5; clone size: once; D gene: NA; CDR3 protein: CASSSGYNEQFF; CDR3 DNA: TGTGCCAGCAGTTCAGGCTACAATGAGCAGTTCTTC
J gene: TRBJ1-2; V gene: TRBV5-6; clone size: NA; D gene: NA; CDR3 protein: CASSLFVGWSGYTF; CDR3 DNA: TGTGCCAGCAGCTTGTTTGTCGGTTGGAGCGGCTACACCTTC
J gene: TRBJ1-1; V gene: TRBV30; clone size: NA; D gene: NA; CDR3 protein: CAWSPADTEAFF; CDR3 DNA: TGTGCCTGGAGCCCTGCGGACACTGAAGCTTTCTTT
J gene: TRBJ2-5; V gene: TRBV4-1; clone size: NA; D gene: TRBD2; CDR3 protein: CASSQGVSSGVETQYF; CDR3 DNA: TGCGCCAGCAGCCAAGGAGTTTCTAGCGGGGTAGAGACCCAGTACTTC
J gene: TRBJ2-1; V gene: TRBV7-9; clone size: NA; D gene: NA; CDR3 protein: CASSLARGYEQFF; CDR3 DNA: TGTGCCAGCAGCTTAGCAAGGGGCTATGAGCAGTTCTTC
J gene: TRBJ1-2; V gene: TRBV24-1; clone size: NA; D gene: TRBD1; CDR3 protein: CATSPVPGQGNYGYTF; CDR3 DNA: TGTGCCACCAGTCCAGTCCCGGGACAGGGGAACTATGGCTACACCTTC
J gene: TRBJ2-7; V gene: TRBV19; clone size: NA; D gene: TRBD1; CDR3 protein: CASSREFGTGGSEQYF; CDR3 DNA: TGTGCCAGTAGTAGGGAATTCGGGACAGGGGGGTCCGAGCAGTACTTC
J gene: TRBJ1-2; V gene: TRBV3-1/TRBV3-2; clone size: once; D gene: NA; CDR3 protein: CASSQEAVIPNYGYTF; CDR3 DNA: TGTGCCAGCAGCCAAGAGGCGGTTATTCCTAACTATGGCTACACCTTC
J gene: TRBJ1-5; V gene: TRBV19; clone size: NA; D gene: NA; CDR3 protein: CASSIGGQGYQPQHF; CDR3 DNA: TGTGCCAGTAGTATAGGGGGTCAGGGTTATCAGCCCCAGCATTTT
J gene: TRBJ2-1; V gene: TRBV10-2; clone size: NA; D gene: NA; CDR3 protein: CASNPGLNEQFF; CDR3 DNA: TGCGCCAGCAACCCAGGGCTGAATGAGCAGTTCTTC